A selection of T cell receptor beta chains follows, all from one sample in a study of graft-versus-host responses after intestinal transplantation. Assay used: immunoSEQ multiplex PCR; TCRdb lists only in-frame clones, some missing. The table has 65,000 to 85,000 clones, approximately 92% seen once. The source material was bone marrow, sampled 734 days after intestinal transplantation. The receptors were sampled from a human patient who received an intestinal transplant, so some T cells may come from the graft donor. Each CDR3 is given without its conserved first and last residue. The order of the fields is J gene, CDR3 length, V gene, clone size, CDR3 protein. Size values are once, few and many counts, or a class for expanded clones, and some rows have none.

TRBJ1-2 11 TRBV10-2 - ASSEEGNYGYT
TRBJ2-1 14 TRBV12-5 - ASGLGTGGLYNEQF
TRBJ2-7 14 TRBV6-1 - ASSEEYRLSSYEQY
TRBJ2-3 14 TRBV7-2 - ASSHPTSGASDTQY
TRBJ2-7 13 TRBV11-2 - ASSVGLAGGYEQY
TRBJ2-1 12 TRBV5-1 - ASSLGDKGNEQF
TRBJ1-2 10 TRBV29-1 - SVAAAGDGYT
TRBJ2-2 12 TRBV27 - ASSLKETTGELF
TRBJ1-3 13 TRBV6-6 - ASSLDRRTANTIY
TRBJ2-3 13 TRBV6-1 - ASSELDKNTDTQY
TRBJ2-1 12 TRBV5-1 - ASSLSGTDNEQF
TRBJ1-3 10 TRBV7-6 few ASGTAGNTIY
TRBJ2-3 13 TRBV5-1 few ASSLIGDGTDTQY
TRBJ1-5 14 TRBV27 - ASRAMGQGEGQPQH
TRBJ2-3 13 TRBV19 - ASSIGTSPTDTQY
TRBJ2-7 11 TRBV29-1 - SAVRDITYEQY
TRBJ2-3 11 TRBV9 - ASSAPSTDTQY
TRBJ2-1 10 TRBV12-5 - ASGLAPHEQF
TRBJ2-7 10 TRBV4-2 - ASSQPNYEQY
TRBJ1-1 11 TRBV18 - ASLPIANTEAF
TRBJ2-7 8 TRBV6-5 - ASRPGEQY
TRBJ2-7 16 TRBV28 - ASSFRRGLSGRSYEQY
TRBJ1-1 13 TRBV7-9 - ASSLKSSVETEAF
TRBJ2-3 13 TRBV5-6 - ASSLRGAPTDTQY
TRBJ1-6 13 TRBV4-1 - ASSQAGGGGSPLH
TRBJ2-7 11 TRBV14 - ASSHQGTYEQY
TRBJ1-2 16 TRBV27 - ASRLTSPTGRRSYGYT
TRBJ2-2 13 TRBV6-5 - ASSRTGGNTGELF
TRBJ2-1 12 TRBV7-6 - ASSSRQGHNEQF
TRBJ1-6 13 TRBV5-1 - ASSMWTGENSPLH
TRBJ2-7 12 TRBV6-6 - ASSPQRASYEQY
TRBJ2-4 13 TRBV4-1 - ASSQDTGWLNIQY
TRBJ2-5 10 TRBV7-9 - ASRGDQETQY
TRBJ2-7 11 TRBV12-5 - ASGLGTGWEQY
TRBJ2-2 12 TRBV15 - ATSRDPGAGELF
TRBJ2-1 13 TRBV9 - ASSGRGGTDNEQF
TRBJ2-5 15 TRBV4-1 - ASSQGIPQTPRNTQY
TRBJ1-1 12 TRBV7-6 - ASSHGVGGTEAF
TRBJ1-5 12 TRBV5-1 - ASSLEGGYQPQH
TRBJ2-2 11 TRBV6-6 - AIRDRDTGELF
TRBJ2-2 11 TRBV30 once AWKTGDAGELF
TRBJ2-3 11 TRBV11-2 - ASSSPLVGTQY
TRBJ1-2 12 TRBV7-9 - ASSLGGLTYGYT
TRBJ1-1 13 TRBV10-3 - AISESTGAAAEAF
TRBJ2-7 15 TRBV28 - ASSLAHPGLAGSEQY
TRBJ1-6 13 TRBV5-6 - ASSLGIAQNSPLH
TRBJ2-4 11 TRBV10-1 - ASSEGALNIQY